This T cell receptor (beta chain) was found in a study of shared clonotypes between healthy human individuals. Study background: CD4 naive and memory got three plates each, CD8 naive two, CD8 memory one.

V lost 5 bases and J 2 bases, leaving 12 bases between the germline ends. Germline V CDR1 and CDR2: SGHTA, FQGTGA. The CDR3 spans 14 residues. In the original processing: ImmunoSEQ only sent back junction sequences with no quality scores, so filtering was done differently. Assay used: immunoSEQ multiplex PCR; TCRdb lists only in-frame clones, some missing. The V and J calls and clone size are taken from that table; D and trimming were inferred from the DNA. The top ten hold 0.35% to 0.5% of the sample, which has about 2.3 million clones, about 92% seen once. To note about this clone: No antigen is known for it.

Overall study results and limits: Sample collection involved blood only; tissue repertoires are likely different.

J is TRBJ1-1 and V is TRBV7-3; D might be TRBD1 (5 bases). The sequence came from a man aged 18 to 29 in good health. Some clones in this sample may be carry-over from other donors' samples. Sequenced input: naive CD4+ T cells from PBMCs. Sample subset: CD45RA+ positively selected. In DNA, the CDR3 is TGTGCCAGCAGCCTCTCGACAGAAAACACTGAAGCTTTCTTT. This translates into CASSLSTENTEAFF.